The 5 T cell receptor beta chains listed next were all sequenced from one sample in a study of cytomegalovirus exposure and HLA in healthy donors (TCRdb year 2017). The library came from the immunoSEQ multiplex PCR assay. For the multiplex PCR, a mixture combining 60 forward primers for TCR Vbeta segments and 13 reverse primers for TCR Jbeta segments was used. Entries here come from immuneACCESS through TCRdb and include only in-frame sequences with V and J called. Some clones fail to appear in such tables; in the studies checked, an unresolved V gene covers under half of the shortfall, and the cause of the remainder is unknown. In this sample the table shows more than 150,000 clones, approximately 84% of which occur a single time. The top ten constitute about 2.6% of the sample. Sample: PBMCs. The receptor source for this set is a woman in her forties or fifties in good health and CMV-seropositive.

The J gene is TRBJ1-1, the V gene TRBV6-1; tentatively, D is TRBD1 (6 bases). Germline CDR1 MNHNS, CDR2 SASEGT. The V end was cut by 2 bases, the J end by 0 bases, with 16 bases between. The CDR3 spans 17 residues. As DNA, the CDR3 is TGTGCCAGCAGTGAAACGACAGGACCGATCATGAACACTGAAGCTTTCTTT. This gives the protein CASSETTGPIMNTEAFF.

This sequence joins TRBV19 and TRBJ2-2; D remains ambiguous. V was clipped by 10 bases and J by 3 bases, with 6 bases between them. The germline CDR1 and CDR2 sequences are LNHDA and SQIVND (reference sequence). The length of the CDR3 is 11 residues. The CDR3 DNA sequence: TGTGCCACCCTTCACACCGGGGAGCTGTTTTTT. As protein: CATLHTGELFF.

The table lists this clone with a count of one. The gene calls are TRBV6-1 and TRBJ2-3; possibly TRBD2 for D (6 bases). The germline V gene encodes CDR1 MNHNS and CDR2 SASEGT. The CDR3 contains 11 residues. V dropped 8 bases and J dropped 11 bases, with 14 bases sitting between them. Here the CDR3 reads CASFVGTLQYF. The CDR3 DNA follows: TGTGCCAGCTTTGTAGGGACTCTGCAGTATTTT.

The V and J genes are TRBV6-5 and TRBJ2-5; 9 bases match TRBD1. The J call is uncertain, as TRBJ2-7 better fits the DNA end. This CDR3 comprises 16 residues. Germline loops: CDR1 MNHEY, CDR2 SVGAGI. CDR3 coding DNA: TGTGCCAGCAGTTACTCGACAGGGGGTTTTAACTACGAGCAGTACTTC. It translates to CASSYSTGGFNYEQYF.

The chain carries TRBV6-4 and TRBJ2-2; 7 positions agree with TRBD1. CDR1 and CDR2 (germline): MRHNA, SNTAGT. Trimming cost V 0 bases and J 2 bases; bases outside gene matches: 3. This CDR3 has 16 amino acids. The CDR3 DNA follows: TGTGCCAGCAGTGACTCAGGGGGCGCCAACACCGGGGAGCTGTTTTTT. It codes for CASSDSGGANTGELFF.